Listed here are 23 T cell receptor beta chains from one sample, sequenced in a study of OX40 agonist ivuxolimab in advanced cancers. The library was prepared using the immunoSEQ multiplex PCR assay. TCRdb holds this immuneACCESS table with in-frame rearrangements only. Some clones are missing; in checked studies, unresolved V genes explain under half, and the rest has no known cause. The sample profile shows approximately 69,000 clones; approximately 80% of them were found once. The leading ten clones occupy 5.5% to 6% of the sample. Material: CD4+ or CD8+ T cells sorted from blood, obtained in a trial of the OX40 agonist ivuxolimab. Receptors were obtained from an adult with an advanced solid tumor such as melanoma, head and neck, liver or kidney cancer.

The chain joins TRBV27 to TRBJ1-2; possible D gene TRBD1, 5 bases. Germline CDR1 MNHEY, CDR2 SMNVEV (reference sequence). The CDR3 has 15 amino acids. V lost 2 bases and J 8 bases, leaving 18 bases between the germline ends. Here the CDR3 reads CASSLTNQGRAGYTF. The CDR3 coding sequence is TGTGCCAGCAGTTTAACAAACCAGGGCCGAGCGGGCTACACCTTC.

The chain joins TRBV7-9 to TRBJ2-5; D is unclear. Deletions cut 5 bases from V and 7 bases from J, with 11 bases between. The CDR3 spans 12 residues. From germline, CDR1 is SEHNR and CDR2 FQNEAQ (reference sequence). The CDR3 here is CASSKGRGTQYF. For the CDR3, the DNA is TGTGCCAGCAGCAAAGGCCGCGGGACCCAGTACTTC.

The chain uses TRBV28 and TRBJ1-4, with 7 bases that match TRBD1. The CDR3 is 14 residues long. The germline V gene encodes CDR1 MDHEN and CDR2 SYDVKM. J gave up 14 bases and V 6 bases, and 15 bases lay outside the gene matches. The CDR3 DNA is TGTGCCAGCAGCCCCCATAGGACAGGACCGGGGCTGTTTTTT. Its translation is CASSPHRTGPGLFF.

The genes are TRBV28 and TRBJ1-5; the D gene is possibly TRBD1 (5 bases). The CDR3 loop spans 16 amino acids. The V end lost 5 bases, the J end lost 3 bases, and 17 bases lay between the germline ends. CDR1 MDHEN and CDR2 SYDVKM come from the germline V gene. In DNA, the CDR3 is TGTGCCAGCAGTCGACAGTTCCCGTATATCAATCAGCCCCAGCATTTT. It encodes CASSRQFPYINQPQHF.

A single count supports this clone. The chain joins TRBV30 to TRBJ2-7; no firm D call. This CDR3 is 10 amino acids long. Germline CDR1 GTSNPN, CDR2 SVGIG (reference sequence). Deletions cut 2 bases from V and 8 bases from J, with 7 bases between. The CDR3 DNA reads as TGTGCCTGGAGTTCCGGGCAGCAGTACTTC. It specifies CAWSSGQQYF. Complete variable domain (other parts from reference TRBV30 and TRBJ2-7): SQTIHQWPATLVQPVGSPLSLECTVEGTSNPNLYWYRQAAGRGLQLLFYSVGIGQISSEVPQNLSASRPQDRQFILSSKKLLLSDSGFYLCAWSSGQQYFGPGTRLTVT.

V usage is TRBV6-1 and J usage is TRBJ1-5; D not certain. Germline V gives CDR1 MNHNS, CDR2 SASEGT. The CDR3 covers 13 residues. The ends were cut back, 0 bases at V and 9 bases at J, with 9 bases in the middle. For the CDR3, the DNA is TGTGCCAGCAGTGAAGCCGCGATTCGGCCCCAGCATTTT. Its translation is CASSEAAIRPQHF.

This clone came up once. This chain connects TRBV11-2 to TRBJ1-1, with D uncertain. Trimming pared 5 bases from V and 5 bases from J, leaving 6 bases between. The germline V gene encodes CDR1 SGHAT and CDR2 FQNNGV. There are 11 residues in the CDR3. This CDR3 reads CASSVTTEAFF. In nucleotides, the CDR3 is TGTGCCAGCAGCGTTACAACTGAAGCTTTCTTT.

The chain employs TRBV29-1 and TRBJ2-1; D might be TRBD1 or TRBD2, each matching 5 bases. Per the germline V gene, CDR1 is SQVTM and CDR2 is ANQGSEA. The CDR3 length is 15 residues. Trimming pared 3 bases from V and 2 bases from J, leaving 14 bases between. This CDR3 reads CSVDPGALPYNEQFF. The CDR3 DNA reads as TGCAGCGTTGACCCCGGGGCTCTACCCTACAATGAGCAGTTCTTC.

The rearrangement joins TRBV6-5 to TRBJ2-7, with D possibly matching TRBD2 (5 bases). The CDR3 runs 12 residues. With 6 bases removed from V and 5 bases from J, the gap between germline ends came to 11 bases. Germline lookup yields CDR1 MNHEY and CDR2 SVGAGI. The CDR3 reads CASRSGRHEQYV. CDR3 DNA sequence: TGTGCCAGCAGAAGCGGCCGACACGAGCAGTACGTC.

The chain links TRBV19 to TRBJ2-2; 8 positions match TRBD2. V gave up 3 bases and J gave up 2 bases; unmatched junction bases: 5. Germline CDR1 is LNHDA and CDR2 is SQIVND (reference sequence). The CDR3 runs to 16 residues. CDR3 in DNA: TGTGCCAGTAGTATGGTGGCGGGGGGTAACACCGGGGAGCTGTTTTTT. Its translation: CASSMVAGGNTGELFF.

The CDR3 region is CASSDSGAEEQYV. In nucleotides, the CDR3 is TGTGCCAGCAGTGACTCAGGGGCGGAGGAGCAGTACGTC. The rearrangement links TRBV28 to TRBJ2-7; D perhaps matches TRBD1 (6 bases). V was trimmed by 5 bases and J by 7 bases, leaving 15 bases between them. In germline, CDR1 is MDHEN, CDR2 SYDVKM. CDR3 length equals 13 residues.

The V and J genes are TRBV6-1 and TRBJ2-7; 9 bases line up with TRBD1. The V segment lost 6 bases and the J segment 3 bases; nucleotides outside the gene matches: 0. This CDR3 is 12 amino acids long. Germline CDR1 and CDR2: MNHNS and SASEGT. CDR3 sequence (DNA): TGTGCCAGCAGGGGACAGGGCTACGAGCAGTACGTC. Translation gives CASRGQGYEQYV.

The chain joins TRBV6-5 to TRBJ2-1; a weak D match, TRBD1 (6 bases). V lost 5 bases, J lost 7 bases, and 12 bases lay in between. CDR1 MNHEY and CDR2 SVGAGI come from the germline V gene. This CDR3 is built from 13 residues. CDR3 sequence: CASSAQGINEQFF. The CDR3 DNA is TGTGCCAGCAGTGCACAGGGTATTAATGAGCAGTTCTTC.

Relative to its sample, this clone is medium-sized. The J gene is TRBJ2-7, the V gene TRBV7-8; tentatively, D is TRBD2 (6 bases). V dropped 1 base and J dropped 9 bases, with 16 bases sitting between them. The germline V gene has CDR1 SGHVS and CDR2 FQNEAQ. The length of the CDR3 is 14 residues. The CDR3: CASSLEMTRGAQYF. The CDR3 DNA reads TGTGCCAGCAGCTTAGAGATGACTAGAGGGGCGCAGTACTTC.

This clone is a singleton in its sample. The chain joins TRBV7-9 to TRBJ1-4, with 12 bases that match TRBD1. The CDR3 has 15 residues. Germline loops: CDR1 SEHNR, CDR2 FQNEAQ (reference sequence). Trimming removed 1 base from V and 8 bases from J; junction bases left unmatched: 2. For the CDR3, the DNA is TGTGCCAGCAGCTTAGATGGGACAGGGGGCGAAAAACTGTTTTTT. It codes for CASSLDGTGGEKLFF.

The chain is built from TRBV4-2 and TRBJ1-5; 12 positions agree with TRBD1. Germline V gene data show CDR1 as LGHNA and CDR2 as YNFKEQ. The CDR3 is 15 amino acids. J was trimmed by 5 bases and V by 3 bases; bases with no gene match: 2. The CDR3 nucleotides read TGTGCCAGCAGCCAGGGGACAGGGGGCGATCAGCCCCAGCATTTT. Its protein is CASSQGTGGDQPQHF.

CDR3 protein: CASRSGLQYF. The DNA for the CDR3 is TGTGCCAGCAGATCGGGACTTCAGTATTTT. The chain is built from TRBV2 and TRBJ2-3; D perhaps matches TRBD2 (6 bases). The CDR3 is 10 residues long. Between the trimmed V and J ends, which lost 6 bases and 12 bases, there was a span of 10 bases. Germline V gene data show CDR1 as SNHLY and CDR2 as FYNNEI.

The V call is TRBV5-8, the J call TRBJ2-3; no clear D gene. The germline V gene encodes CDR1 SGHTS and CDR2 YDEGEE. The CDR3 runs to 12 residues. Trimming removed 2 bases at V and 2 bases at J, with 3 bases between. CDR3 DNA sequence: TGTGCCAGCAGCTTAGACACAGATACGCAGTATTTT. Its translation: CASSLDTDTQYF. Full variable domain (outside the CDR3, taken from reference TRBV5-8 and TRBJ2-3): EAGVTQSPTHLIKTRGQQATLRCSPISGHTSVYWYQQALGLGLQFLLWYDEGEERNRGNFPPRFSGRQFPNYSSELNVNALELEDSALYLCASSLDTDTQYFGPGTRLTVL.

The CDR3 DNA follows: TGTGCTACCGGCAGCCAAGAGACCCAGTACTTC. It codes for CATGSQETQYF. The chain carries TRBV19 and TRBJ2-5; D not certain. This CDR3 is built from 11 residues. Germline V CDR1 and CDR2: LNHDA, SQIVND (reference sequence).

The chain links TRBV27 to TRBJ1-4; TRBD1 matches 8 bases. The CDR3 is made up of 14 amino acids. The V gene's germline CDR1 is MNHEY and CDR2 SMNVEV (reference sequence). The V and J ends lost 4 bases and 8 bases, in that order; junction bases with no gene match: 6. The CDR3 sequence: CASSWTGSGEKLFF. The DNA for the CDR3 is TGTGCCAGCAGTTGGACAGGGTCGGGGGAAAAACTGTTTTTT.

The chain links TRBV5-1 to TRBJ1-5; no definite D call. V was shortened by 4 bases and J by 15 bases, with 5 bases between the two germline ends. This CDR3 region has 8 residues. Germline V gene lookup returns CDR1 SGHRS and CDR2 YFSETQ. The CDR3 DNA is TGCGCCAGCAGCGAATGGCATTTT. It specifies CASSEWHF.

The V call is TRBV18, the J call TRBJ2-3; 7 positions agree with TRBD2. Germline CDR1 KGHSH, CDR2 LQKENI. V shed 3 bases, J shed 0 bases, and the junction held 3 bases outside the gene matches. The CDR3 is made up of 15 amino acids. The CDR3 reads CASSPASGSTDTQYF. For the CDR3, the DNA is TGTGCCAGCTCACCGGCTAGCGGTAGCACAGATACGCAGTATTTT.

The rearrangement uses TRBV7-8 and TRBJ2-7; D remains unclear. The V and J ends lost 1 base and 5 bases respectively, with 12 bases between them. This CDR3 has 14 residues. CDR1 and CDR2 (germline): SGHVS, FQNEAQ. The CDR3 DNA reads as TGTGCCAGCAGCTTAGATATCGTCGCCGACGAGCAGTACGTC. The encoded protein is CASSLDIVADEQYV.